What follows are 19 T cell receptor beta chains derived from one specimen sequenced in a study of T cell changes during pregnancy in multiple sclerosis. Profiled with immunoSEQ multiplex PCR; TCRdb holds only in-frame clones, not every one. The data show about 100,000 clones, with just over 90% seen just once and around 1.2% held by the top ten. This specimen consisted of peripheral blood, obtained in the second trimester of pregnancy. The receptor set was obtained from a female donor with multiple sclerosis, enrolled in a pregnancy study.

The J gene is TRBJ1-6, the V gene TRBV5-4; 8 positions agree with TRBD1. This CDR3 spans 14 amino acids. Germline CDR1 SGHNT, CDR2 YYREEE (reference sequence). V was clipped by 0 bases and J by 8 bases; unmatched bases: 1. CDR3 DNA: TGTGCCAGCAGCTTGGGACAGGGGCATTCACCCCTCCACTTT. Translating gives CASSLGQGHSPLHF.

This rearrangement joins TRBV5-4 to TRBJ1-5, with a tentative D call TRBD1 (5 bases). V was clipped by 0 bases and J by 7 bases, with 11 bases between them. The germline CDR1 and CDR2 sequences are SGHNT and YYREEE (reference sequence). This CDR3 is built from 14 residues. The CDR3 sequence: CASSLEGNEQPQHF. The CDR3 DNA is TGTGCCAGCAGCTTGGAGGGGAACGAGCAGCCCCAGCATTTT.

V and J are TRBV9 and TRBJ1-1, with 8 bases aligning to TRBD1. The germline CDR1 and CDR2 sequences are SGDLS and YYNGEE. This CDR3 is built from 16 residues. Losses at the gene ends were 0 bases for V and 4 bases for J; bases not matched to a gene: 8. The CDR3 coding sequence is TGTGCCAGCAGCGTAGGGCAGGGGGCAGTTGGCACTGAAGCTTTCTTT. Encoded protein: CASSVGQGAVGTEAFF.

As for this clone: One junction end does not reproduce the germline sequence, and a read error may be involved. CDR3 DNA sequence: TGTGCCAGTAGTTTAGACAGGTTGAACACTGAAGCTTTCTTT. This encodes CASSLDRLNTEAFF. The chain has TRBV19 and TRBJ1-1, with a weak D call TRBD1 (6 bases). CDR3 length equals 14 residues. Germline V gene lookup returns CDR1 LNHDA and CDR2 SQIVND (reference sequence).

The chain uses TRBV9 and TRBJ1-4, with D perhaps TRBD1 (6 bases). The CDR3 contains 16 residues. V was clipped by 2 bases and J by 4 bases, with 15 bases between them. CDR1 is SGDLS, CDR2 YYNGEE, per germline. The DNA for the CDR3 is TGTGCCAGCAGCGTCGACCAGGGGACTAATAATGAAAAACTGTTTTTT. Encoded protein: CASSVDQGTNNEKLFF.

The chain uses TRBV5-5 and TRBJ1-1; the D gene is possibly TRBD1 (6 bases). V lost 3 bases to trimming and J lost 4 bases, with 13 bases between them. CDR1 is SGHKS and CDR2 is YYEKEE in the germline V gene (reference sequence). This CDR3 has 14 amino acids. The CDR3 DNA reads as TGTGCCAGCAGCTCTCAGGGGAAGAGCACTGAAGCTTTCTTT. Protein product: CASSSQGKSTEAFF.

This chain uses TRBV5-6 with TRBJ2-5, with unresolved D. Trimming took 4 bases from V and 5 from J, leaving 18 bases between them. The germline CDR1 and CDR2 sequences are SGHDT and YYEEEE. This CDR3 spans 15 amino acids. The CDR3 is CASSRRVGSVETQYF. Written as DNA, the CDR3 is TGTGCCAGCAGCCGGAGAGTAGGATCAGTTGAGACCCAGTACTTC.

This chain uses TRBV6-6 with TRBJ1-2, with D perhaps matching TRBD1 (6 bases). CDR3 length equals 14 residues. The ends were cut back, 8 bases at V and 3 bases at J, with 16 bases in the middle. The germline gives CDR1 MNHNY, CDR2 SVGAGI (reference sequence). In nucleotides, the CDR3 is TGTGCCAGCGGGGCGTTTAACAGGGACTATGGCTACACCTTC. This gives the protein CASGAFNRDYGYTF.

The rearrangement links TRBV7-3 to TRBJ2-1, with TRBD2 identical over 7 bases. V lost 5 bases to trimming and J lost 9 bases; unmatched junction nucleotides: 10. This CDR3 is built from 14 residues. Germline CDR1 and CDR2: SGHTA and FQGTGA. CDR3: CASSRGLGVGEQFF. For the CDR3, the DNA is TGTGCCAGCAGCCGAGGACTAGGGGTAGGTGAGCAGTTCTTC. The variable domain in full, with the rest retrieved from reference TRBV7-3 and TRBJ2-1, is GAGVSQTPSNKVTEKGKYVELRCDPISGHTALYWYRQSLGQGPEFLIYFQGTGAADDSGLPNDRFFAVRPEGSVSTLKIQRTERGDSAVYLCASSRGLGVGEQFFGPGTRLTVL.

CDR3 DNA sequence: TGTGCCAGCACCACCGGTAATTCTCCATTCTATGGCTACACCTTC. Its translation is CASTTGNSPFYGYTF. This chain joins TRBV27 and TRBJ1-2, with D unresolved. The V gene's germline CDR1 is MNHEY and CDR2 SMNVEV (reference sequence). The CDR3 is 15 residues long. Trimming stripped 7 bases from V and 4 bases from J, with 19 bases between.

Here the CDR3 reads CASSPGGGGNEQFF. The CDR3, as DNA: TGTGCCAGCAGCCCCGGTGGGGGAGGAAATGAGCAGTTCTTC. The chain couples TRBV7-3 to TRBJ2-1; D is possibly TRBD2 (6 bases). The CDR3 extends over 14 amino acids. V lost 5 bases, J lost 7 bases, and 15 bases lay in between. Looked up from germline, CDR1 is SGHTA and CDR2 is FQGTGA. Combining the CDR3 with reference TRBV7-3 and TRBJ2-1 gives the whole variable domain GAGVSQTPSNKVTEKGKYVELRCDPISGHTALYWYRQSLGQGPEFLIYFQGTGAADDSGLPNDRFFAVRPEGSVSTLKIQRTERGDSAVYLCASSPGGGGNEQFFGPGTRLTVL.

V is TRBV30 and J is TRBJ2-7, with 7 positions matching TRBD1. The V gene's germline CDR1 is GTSNPN and CDR2 SVGIG (reference sequence). V dropped 2 bases and J dropped 2; count of bases not matched to a gene: 6. CDR3 size: 14 residues. CDR3 in amino acids: CAWSPGTVPYEQYF. The CDR3 region has the DNA TGTGCCTGGAGTCCCGGGACAGTCCCCTACGAGCAGTACTTC.

Here the CDR3 DNA reads TGTGCCAGCCATAAGAGGGGGAGCTCCTACAATGAGCAGTTCTTC. Protein: CASHKRGSSYNEQFF. J is TRBJ2-1 and V is TRBV7-8; tentatively, D is TRBD1 (6 bases). Trimming shortened V by 8 bases and J by 0 bases, and 14 bases separated the two germline ends. Germline assignment: CDR1 SGHVS and CDR2 FQNEAQ. This CDR3 spans 15 amino acids.

The DNA of the CDR3 is TGTGCCAGCAGCGCAGACTCCGCCCGCTTTGGCTACACCTTC. Its translation: CASSADSARFGYTF. The V call is TRBV9, the J call TRBJ1-2; D call uncertain. This CDR3 contains 14 residues. V lost 3 bases and J 7 bases, leaving 16 bases between the germline ends. Germline CDR1 and CDR2: SGDLS and YYNGEE. The complete variable domain, with remaining parts taken from reference TRBV9 and TRBJ1-2, reads DSGVTQTPKHLITATGQRVTLRCSPRSGDLSVYWYQQSLDQGLQFLIQYYNGEERAKGNILERFSAQQFPDLHSELNLSSLELGDSALYFCASSADSARFGYTFGSGTRLTVV.

The CDR3 region has the DNA TGCGCCAGCTCTAGCGGGGGGGCCTCTAACAATGAGCAGTTCTTC. As protein: CASSSGGASNNEQFF. The J gene is TRBJ2-1, the V gene TRBV5-1; 12 nucleotides match TRBD2. The germline V gene has CDR1 SGHRS and CDR2 YFSETQ. The CDR3 extends over 15 amino acids. Trimming took 7 bases from V and 5 from J; bases not matched to a gene: 7.

The rearrangement links TRBV25-1 to TRBJ2-7; D gene unclear. V lost 5 bases to trimming and J lost 3 bases, with 14 bases between them. Germline V CDR1 and CDR2: MGHDK, SYGVNS. CDR3 length: 14 residues. The CDR3 coding sequence is TGTGCCAGCAGTCAGATATTGATCCTCTACGAGCAGTACTTC. It yields the protein CASSQILILYEQYF.

The CDR3 sequence is CASSPRTVRGYTF. Written as DNA, the CDR3 is TGTGCCAGCAGCCCCCGGACAGTCCGTGGCTACACCTTC. This sequence joins TRBV5-8 and TRBJ1-2; D perhaps matches TRBD1 (6 bases). CDR1 is SGHTS, CDR2 YDEGEE, per germline. V lost 4 bases and J 7 bases, leaving 14 bases between the germline ends. This CDR3 region has 13 residues.

The chain combines TRBV10-3 with TRBJ1-1; D is unresolved. The CDR3 extends over 13 amino acids. V shed 6 bases and J shed 3 bases, with 11 bases lying between them. CDR1 and CDR2 (germline): ENHRY, SYGVKD. Here the CDR3 reads CAISAEEYTEAFF. CDR3 nucleotide sequence: TGTGCCATCAGCGCGGAGGAGTACACTGAAGCTTTCTTT.

Only a few counts were recorded for this clone. The chain recombines TRBV19 with TRBJ2-2; possible D gene TRBD2, 5 bases. Germline values: CDR1 LNHDA, CDR2 SQIVND (reference sequence). V gave up 5 bases and J gave up 1 base, with 11 bases separating them. The CDR3 runs to 15 residues. The DNA for the CDR3 is TGTGCCAGTAGTTCAGGAGGCCTGAACACCGGGGAGCTGTTTTTT. This encodes CASSSGGLNTGELFF.